This T cell receptor beta chain was identified in a study of T cells in Graves' hyperthyroidism and ophthalmopathy. The CDR3 has 13 amino acids. Trimming pared 6 bases from V and 0 bases from J, leaving 8 bases between. Template material for amplifying TCR beta CDR3 regions consisted of RNA transcripts. HTBI primers were employed in a first-round RT-PCR of the TCR CDR3. MiXCR, run by TCRdb on the multiplex PCR reads, gives a single entry per CDR3 protein. The sample comprises around 760,000 distinct CDR3 sequences, about a third of which are singletons, and approximately 31% rests with the top ten. This clonotype was counted a few times.

V gene TRBV12-3 or TRBV12-4 combines with J gene TRBJ1-1, with D perhaps TRBD1 (5 bases). Sequenced material: blood. The source is a woman in her 40s with Graves' hyperthyroidism. CDR3 sequence reads: CASRGGVNTEAFF. CDR3 coding DNA: TGTGCCAGCAGGGGGGGGGTGAACACTGAAGCTTTCTTT.